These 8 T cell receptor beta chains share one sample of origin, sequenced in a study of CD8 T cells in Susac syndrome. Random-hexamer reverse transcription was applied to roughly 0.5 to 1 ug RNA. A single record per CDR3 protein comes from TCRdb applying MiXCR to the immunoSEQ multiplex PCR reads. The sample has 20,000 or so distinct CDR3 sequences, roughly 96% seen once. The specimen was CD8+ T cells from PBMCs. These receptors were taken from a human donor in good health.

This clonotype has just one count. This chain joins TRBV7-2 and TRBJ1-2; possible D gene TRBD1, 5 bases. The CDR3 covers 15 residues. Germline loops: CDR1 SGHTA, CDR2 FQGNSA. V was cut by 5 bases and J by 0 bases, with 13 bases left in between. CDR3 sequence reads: CASSTTGSSNYGYTF. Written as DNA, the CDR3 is TGTGCCAGCAGCACAACAGGCTCCTCTAACTATGGCTACACCTTC.

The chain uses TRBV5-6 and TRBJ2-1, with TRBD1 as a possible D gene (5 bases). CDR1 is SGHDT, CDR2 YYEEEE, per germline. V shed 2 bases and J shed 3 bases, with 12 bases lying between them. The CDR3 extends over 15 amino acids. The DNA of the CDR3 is TGTGCCAGCAGCTTTAGGGGCGGATTCTACAATGAGCAGTTCTTC. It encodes CASSFRGGFYNEQFF.

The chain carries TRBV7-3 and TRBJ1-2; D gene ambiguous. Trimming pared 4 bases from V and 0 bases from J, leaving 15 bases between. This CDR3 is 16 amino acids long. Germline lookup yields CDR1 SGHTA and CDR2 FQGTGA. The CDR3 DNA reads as TGTGCCAGCAGCTCCCAACCCGGGCCTCCTAACTATGGCTACACCTTC. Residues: CASSSQPGPPNYGYTF.

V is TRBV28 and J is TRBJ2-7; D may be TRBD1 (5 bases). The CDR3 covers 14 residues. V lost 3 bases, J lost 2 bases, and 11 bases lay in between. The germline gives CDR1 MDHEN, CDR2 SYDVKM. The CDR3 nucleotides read TGTGCCAGCAGTTTTGAACAGGATCCCTACGAGCAGTACTTC. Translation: CASSFEQDPYEQYF. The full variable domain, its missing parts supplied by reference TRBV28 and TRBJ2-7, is DVKVTQSSRYLVKRTGEKVFLECVQDMDHENMFWYRQDPGLGLRLIYFSYDVKMKEKGDIPEGYSVSREKKERFSLILESASTNQTSMYLCASSFEQDPYEQYFGPGTRLTVT.

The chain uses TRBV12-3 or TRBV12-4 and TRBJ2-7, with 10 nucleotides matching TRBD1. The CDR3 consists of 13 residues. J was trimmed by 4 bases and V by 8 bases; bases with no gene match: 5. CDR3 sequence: CASGTGAGYEQYF. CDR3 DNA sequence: TGTGCCAGCGGGACAGGGGCCGGGTACGAGCAGTACTTC.

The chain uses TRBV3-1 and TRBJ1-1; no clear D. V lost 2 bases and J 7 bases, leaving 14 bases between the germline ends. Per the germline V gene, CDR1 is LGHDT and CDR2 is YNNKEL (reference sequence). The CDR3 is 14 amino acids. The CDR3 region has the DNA TGTGCCAGCAGCCAAACACTAGACACGGATGAAGCTTTCTTT. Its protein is CASSQTLDTDEAFF.

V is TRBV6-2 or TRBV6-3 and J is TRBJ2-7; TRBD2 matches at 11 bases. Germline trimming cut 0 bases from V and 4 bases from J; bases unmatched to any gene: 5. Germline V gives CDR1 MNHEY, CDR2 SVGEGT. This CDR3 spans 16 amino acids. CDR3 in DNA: TGTGCCAGCAGTTACTCGAGCCTAGCGGGAGGATACGAGCAGTACGTC. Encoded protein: CASSYSSLAGGYEQYV.

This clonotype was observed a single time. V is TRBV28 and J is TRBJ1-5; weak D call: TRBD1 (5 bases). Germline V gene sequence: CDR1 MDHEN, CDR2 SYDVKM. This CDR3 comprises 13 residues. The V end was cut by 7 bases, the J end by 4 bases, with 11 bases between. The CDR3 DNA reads TGTGCCAGCACCTGGGGGGGTAATCAGCCCCAGCATTTT. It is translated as CASTWGGNQPQHF. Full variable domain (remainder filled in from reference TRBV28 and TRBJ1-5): DVKVTQSSRYLVKRTGEKVFLECVQDMDHENMFWYRQDPGLGLRLIYFSYDVKMKEKGDIPEGYSVSREKKERFSLILESASTNQTSMYLCASTWGGNQPQHFGDGTRLSIL.